This T cell receptor (beta chain) was sequenced during a study of vaccination and CD4 T cells after COVID-19. For the study at large: A positive SARS-CoV-2 nasal swab PCR result was recorded for each convalescent patient; about 10 were mild and one severe. Each enrolled participant received a two-dose regimen of either BNT162b2 or mRNA-1273 vaccine. A median of around 110 days (range 35 to 161) separated diagnosis from post-COVID sampling.

Sample treatment: roughly ten-day PBMC culture with coronavirus spike peptide pools or control peptides (ViraFEST assay). Once obtained from cultured CD4+ T cells, the DNA was sequenced using the Oncomine TCR Beta short-read assay. The template was genomic DNA from cultured CD4+ T cells. TCRdb re-derived calls from the PCR reads in MiXCR, one entry per CDR3 protein. Here the sample spans roughly 15,000 distinct CDR3 sequences, roughly 55% being singletons. This clonotype was detected only a few times. Its target is not known. Germline loops: CDR1 SQVTM, CDR2 ANQGSEA. V lost 4 bases, J lost 4 bases, and 14 bases lay in between. The CDR3 spans 14 residues.

This clonotype was obtained from a human donor who had recovered from COVID-19. The gene calls are TRBV29-1 and TRBJ1-5; no firm D call. Material for sequencing was CD4+ T cells from blood, cultured in vitro. CDR3: CSVVFGLGNQPQHF. Here the CDR3 DNA reads TGCAGCGTTGTCTTTGGTTTAGGAAATCAGCCCCAGCATTTT. The whole variable domain, filled in from reference TRBV29-1 and TRBJ1-5, reads SAVISQKPSRDICQRGTSLTIQCQVDSQVTMMFWYRQQPGQSLTLIATANQGSEATYESGFVIDKFPISRPNLTFSTLTVSNMSPEDSSIYLCSVVFGLGNQPQHFGDGTRLSIL.